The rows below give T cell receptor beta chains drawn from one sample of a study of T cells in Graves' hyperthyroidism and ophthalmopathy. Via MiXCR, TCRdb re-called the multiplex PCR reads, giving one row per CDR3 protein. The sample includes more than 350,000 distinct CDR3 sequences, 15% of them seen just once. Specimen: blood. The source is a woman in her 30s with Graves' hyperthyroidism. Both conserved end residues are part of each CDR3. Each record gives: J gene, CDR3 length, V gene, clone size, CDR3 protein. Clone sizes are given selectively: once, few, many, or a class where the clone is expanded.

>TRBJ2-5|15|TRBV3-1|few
CASSPRQETLETQYF
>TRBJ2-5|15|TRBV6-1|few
CASSEDQRYQETQYF
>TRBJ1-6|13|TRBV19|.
CASSIGQWSPLHF
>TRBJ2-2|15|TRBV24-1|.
CATSPPWGMTGELFF
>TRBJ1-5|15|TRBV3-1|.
CASSQAGGGGQPQHF
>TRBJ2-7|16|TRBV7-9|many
CASSVIDRANSYEQYF
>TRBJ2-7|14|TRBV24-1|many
CATSDAGEGYEQYF
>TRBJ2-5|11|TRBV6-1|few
CASSGKETQYF
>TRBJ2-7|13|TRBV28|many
CASRLRGRSEQYF
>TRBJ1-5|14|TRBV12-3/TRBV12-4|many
CASRQGLSNQPQHF
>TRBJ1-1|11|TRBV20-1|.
CSARPQVEAFF
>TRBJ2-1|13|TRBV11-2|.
CASSPGGLGVRFF
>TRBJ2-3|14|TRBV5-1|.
CASKQGQSTDTQYF
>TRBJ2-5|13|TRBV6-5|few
CASSYGREGTQYF
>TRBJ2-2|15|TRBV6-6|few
CASSYSGGNTGELFF
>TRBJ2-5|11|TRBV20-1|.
CSAALQETQYF
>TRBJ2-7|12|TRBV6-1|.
CASRTSGSEQYF
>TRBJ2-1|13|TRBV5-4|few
CASSNNPSNEQFF
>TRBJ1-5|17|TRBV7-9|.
CASSLESGTGGHQPQHF
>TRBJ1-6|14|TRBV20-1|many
CSARDGQSYSPLHF
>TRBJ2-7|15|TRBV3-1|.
CASSPSGRMFHEQYF
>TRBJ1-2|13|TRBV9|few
CASNRGSGEGYTF
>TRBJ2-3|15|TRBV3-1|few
CASSQDPGGIDTQYF
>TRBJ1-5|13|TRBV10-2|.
CASSESWDQPQHF
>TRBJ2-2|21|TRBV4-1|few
CASSQAGRTSGRAKNTGELFF
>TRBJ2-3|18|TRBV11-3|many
CASSRGMYVGAATDTQYF
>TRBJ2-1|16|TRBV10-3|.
CAISDPGTIFHNEQFF
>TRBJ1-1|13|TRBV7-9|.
CASSRIRGETAFF
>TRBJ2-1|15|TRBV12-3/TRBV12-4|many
CASSPFRAGGGEQFF
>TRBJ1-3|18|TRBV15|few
CATSPSAGERLAGNTIYF
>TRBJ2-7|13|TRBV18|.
CASSTTGSYEQYF
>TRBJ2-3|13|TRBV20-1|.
CSAKPGFTDTQYF
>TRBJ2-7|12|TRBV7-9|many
CASSLMSYEQYF
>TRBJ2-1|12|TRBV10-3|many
CAISEGGLEQFF
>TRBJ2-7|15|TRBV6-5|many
CASSYSTGRSYEQYF
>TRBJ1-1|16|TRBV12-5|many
CASGPHEQDPYTEAFF
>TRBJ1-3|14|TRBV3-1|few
CASSPASSGNTIYF
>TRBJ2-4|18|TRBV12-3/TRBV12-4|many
CASTPEWLAGEGVNIQYF
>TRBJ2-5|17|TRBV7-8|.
CASSLAELAGDQETQYF
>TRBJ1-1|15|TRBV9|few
CASSVLPTGDTEAFF
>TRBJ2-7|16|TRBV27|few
CASSSRSSGSLYEQYF